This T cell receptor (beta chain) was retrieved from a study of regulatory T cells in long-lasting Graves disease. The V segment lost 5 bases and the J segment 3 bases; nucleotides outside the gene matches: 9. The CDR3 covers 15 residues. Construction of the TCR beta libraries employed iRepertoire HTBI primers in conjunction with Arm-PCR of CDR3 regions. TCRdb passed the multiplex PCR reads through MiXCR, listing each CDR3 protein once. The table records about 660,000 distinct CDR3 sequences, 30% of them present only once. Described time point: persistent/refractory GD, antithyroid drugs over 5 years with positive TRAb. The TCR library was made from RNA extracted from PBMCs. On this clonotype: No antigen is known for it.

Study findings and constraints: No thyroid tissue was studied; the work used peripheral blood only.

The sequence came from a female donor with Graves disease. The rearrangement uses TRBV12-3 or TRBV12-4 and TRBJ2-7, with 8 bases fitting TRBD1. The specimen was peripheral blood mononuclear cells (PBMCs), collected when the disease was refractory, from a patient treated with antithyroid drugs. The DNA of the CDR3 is TGTGCCAGCAGTCCGTCCCGACAGGGGCGCTACGAGCAGTACTTC. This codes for CASSPSRQGRYEQYF.